A selection of T cell receptor beta chains follows, all from one sample in a study of regulatory T cells in long-lasting Graves disease. One entry per CDR3 protein results from TCRdb running MiXCR on the multiplex PCR reads. Of 400,000 to 500,000 distinct CDR3 sequences in the sample, roughly 21% were seen once. The material was peripheral blood mononuclear cells (PBMCs), obtained when the disease was refractory, from a patient treated with antithyroid drugs. All receptors come from a female donor with Graves disease. Each CDR3 is given with its conserved first and last residue. Fields, in order: CDR3 protein, CDR3 DNA, V gene, J gene, D gene, clone size. D genes are given only for firm matches. Clone sizes are given selectively: once, few, many, or a class where the clone is expanded.

cdr3_aa: CASRLGTPSYEQYF
cdr3_nt: TGTGCCAGCAGACTCGGGACACCCTCCTACGAGCAGTACTTC
v_call: TRBV6-1
j_call: TRBJ2-7
d_call: -
clone_size: -

cdr3_aa: CASSYSGLGYEQYF
cdr3_nt: TGTGCCAGCAGTTATTCAGGGTTAGGCTACGAGCAGTACTTC
v_call: TRBV28
j_call: TRBJ2-7
d_call: -
clone_size: many

cdr3_aa: CSVLPGPGETQYF
cdr3_nt: TGCAGTGTCTTGCCGGGACCAGGGGAGACCCAGTACTTC
v_call: TRBV20-1
j_call: TRBJ2-5
d_call: -
clone_size: few

cdr3_aa: CASSRTAGSEPQHF
cdr3_nt: TGTGCCAGCAGCCGGACGGCAGGGTCGGAGCCCCAGCATTTT
v_call: TRBV12-3/TRBV12-4
j_call: TRBJ1-5
d_call: -
clone_size: many

cdr3_aa: CASSLAMGSNQPQHF
cdr3_nt: TGTGCCAGCAGTTTAGCTATGGGGTCAAATCAGCCCCAGCATTTT
v_call: TRBV28
j_call: TRBJ1-5
d_call: -
clone_size: many

cdr3_aa: CSARDVRTSGSYEQYF
cdr3_nt: TGCAGTGCTAGAGATGTCCGGACTAGCGGCTCCTACGAGCAGTACTTC
v_call: TRBV20-1
j_call: TRBJ2-7
d_call: TRBD2
clone_size: many

cdr3_aa: CASYGVGAGNTIYF
cdr3_nt: TGTGCCAGCTACGGGGTAGGGGCTGGAAACACCATATATTTT
v_call: TRBV28
j_call: TRBJ1-3
d_call: -
clone_size: few

cdr3_aa: CASSGQSYEQYF
cdr3_nt: TGTGCCAGCAGTGGACAGTCCTACGAGCAGTACTTC
v_call: TRBV28
j_call: TRBJ2-7
d_call: -
clone_size: many

cdr3_aa: CSASHSGQSSYEQYF
cdr3_nt: TGCAGTGCCAGCCATAGCGGGCAAAGCTCCTACGAGCAGTACTTC
v_call: TRBV20-1
j_call: TRBJ2-7
d_call: TRBD2
clone_size: few

cdr3_aa: CASGSDTDTQYF
cdr3_nt: TGTGCCAGCGGATCCGACACAGATACGCAGTATTTT
v_call: TRBV6-2/TRBV6-3
j_call: TRBJ2-3
d_call: -
clone_size: -

cdr3_aa: CASSLHGTGVNTEAFF
cdr3_nt: TGTGCCAGCAGCCTACACGGGACAGGAGTCAACACTGAAGCTTTCTTT
v_call: TRBV3-1
j_call: TRBJ1-1
d_call: TRBD1
clone_size: -

cdr3_aa: CSAQTSGSKNTQYF
cdr3_nt: TGCAGTGCTCAGACTAGCGGGAGTAAAAATACGCAGTATTTT
v_call: TRBV20-1
j_call: TRBJ2-3
d_call: TRBD2
clone_size: -

cdr3_aa: CASSLSAGGVYEQYF
cdr3_nt: TGCGCCAGCAGCTTGTCCGCGGGAGGGGTTTACGAGCAGTACTTC
v_call: TRBV5-1
j_call: TRBJ2-7
d_call: TRBD2
clone_size: -

cdr3_aa: CSAARGDRPQHF
cdr3_nt: TGCAGTGCGGCCAGGGGAGACCGGCCCCAGCATTTT
v_call: TRBV20-1
j_call: TRBJ1-5
d_call: -
clone_size: -

cdr3_aa: CSVAQGRSNQPQHF
cdr3_nt: TGCAGCGTTGCCCAGGGTCGAAGCAATCAGCCCCAGCATTTT
v_call: TRBV29-1
j_call: TRBJ1-5
d_call: -
clone_size: few

cdr3_aa: CASSLSTNYGYTF
cdr3_nt: TGTGCCAGCAGTTTATCAACTAACTATGGCTACACCTTC
v_call: TRBV28
j_call: TRBJ1-2
d_call: -
clone_size: few

cdr3_aa: CASSETQAYGYTF
cdr3_nt: TGTGCCAGCAGTGAAACCCAAGCCTATGGCTACACCTTC
v_call: TRBV6-1
j_call: TRBJ1-2
d_call: -
clone_size: many

cdr3_aa: CAINPLVERETQYF
cdr3_nt: TGTGCCATCAATCCCCTAGTTGAGCGAGAGACCCAGTACTTC
v_call: TRBV10-3
j_call: TRBJ2-5
d_call: -
clone_size: many

cdr3_aa: CSAREGTSGTDTQYF
cdr3_nt: TGCAGTGCTAGAGAGGGGACTAGCGGCACAGATACGCAGTATTTT
v_call: TRBV20-1
j_call: TRBJ2-3
d_call: TRBD2
clone_size: -

cdr3_aa: CASSYSNPAGYEQYF
cdr3_nt: TGTGCCAGCAGTTACTCGAATCCCGCGGGGTACGAGCAGTACTTC
v_call: TRBV6-5
j_call: TRBJ2-7
d_call: -
clone_size: few

cdr3_aa: CASSFGVGSYGYTF
cdr3_nt: TGTGCCAGCAGCTTCGGTGTTGGATCGTATGGCTACACCTTC
v_call: TRBV5-4
j_call: TRBJ1-2
d_call: -
clone_size: -

cdr3_aa: CASSFIEAEARGGEQYF
cdr3_nt: TGTGCCAGCAGCTTTATCGAGGCGGAAGCCAGGGGTGGTGAGCAGTACTTC
v_call: TRBV5-8
j_call: TRBJ2-7
d_call: -
clone_size: -

cdr3_aa: CASSPGLAYYEQYF
cdr3_nt: TGTGCCAGCAGCCCAGGGCTGGCGTACTACGAGCAGTACTTC
v_call: TRBV6-1
j_call: TRBJ2-7
d_call: -
clone_size: many

cdr3_aa: CASIKDSSPSYKQYF
cdr3_nt: TGTGCCAGCATTAAGGACAGCTCCCCTTCCTACAAGCAGTACTTC
v_call: TRBV2
j_call: TRBJ2-7
d_call: -
clone_size: -

cdr3_aa: CASGREDSLYSNQPQHF
cdr3_nt: TGTGCCAGCGGCCGGGAAGATTCTCTATATAGCAATCAGCCCCAGCATTTT
v_call: TRBV6-1
j_call: TRBJ1-5
d_call: -
clone_size: many

cdr3_aa: CSPRNNGGGPTGGAGGYTF
cdr3_nt: TGCAGTCCACGAAATAATGGAGGAGGACCGACAGGGGGCGCGGGTGGCTACACCTTC
v_call: TRBV20-1
j_call: TRBJ1-2
d_call: TRBD1
clone_size: few

cdr3_aa: CASSYLGTSGRAYTGELFF
cdr3_nt: TGTGCCAGCAGTTACCTCGGGACTAGCGGGAGGGCCTACACCGGGGAGCTGTTTTTT
v_call: TRBV6-2/TRBV6-3
j_call: TRBJ2-2
d_call: TRBD2
clone_size: few

cdr3_aa: CASSPPTESGGELFF
cdr3_nt: TGTGCCAGCAGTCCGCCTACGGAGAGCGGAGGGGAGCTGTTTTTT
v_call: TRBV28
j_call: TRBJ2-2
d_call: -
clone_size: many

cdr3_aa: CASSRGKNTEAFF
cdr3_nt: TGTGCCAGCAGCAGGGGAAAGAACACTGAAGCTTTCTTT
v_call: TRBV3-1
j_call: TRBJ1-1
d_call: -
clone_size: many

cdr3_aa: CASSWDRGDETQYF
cdr3_nt: TGCGCCAGCAGCTGGGACAGGGGGGACGAGACCCAGTACTTC
v_call: TRBV5-1
j_call: TRBJ2-5
d_call: TRBD1
clone_size: -

cdr3_aa: CASSLTPISGANVLTF
cdr3_nt: TGTGCCAGCAGCTTAACTCCCATCTCTGGGGCCAACGTCCTGACTTTC
v_call: TRBV7-9
j_call: TRBJ2-6
d_call: -
clone_size: many

cdr3_aa: CASSISWDPYEQYF
cdr3_nt: TGTGCCAGTAGTATATCCTGGGACCCCTACGAGCAGTACTTC
v_call: TRBV19
j_call: TRBJ2-7
d_call: -
clone_size: -

cdr3_aa: CASSPEDREIPEQYF
cdr3_nt: TGTGCCAGCAGCCCCGAGGACAGGGAGATTCCCGAGCAGTACTTC
v_call: TRBV6-2/TRBV6-3
j_call: TRBJ2-7
d_call: TRBD1
clone_size: few

cdr3_aa: CASSLGTSGIYTGELFF
cdr3_nt: TGTGCCAGCAGCTTGGGGACTAGCGGGATTTACACCGGGGAGCTGTTTTTT
v_call: TRBV5-8
j_call: TRBJ2-2
d_call: TRBD2
clone_size: few

cdr3_aa: CASSQVTMRTTDTQYF
cdr3_nt: TGTGCCAGCAGCCAAGTTACGATGCGGACCACAGATACGCAGTATTTT
v_call: TRBV3-1
j_call: TRBJ2-3
d_call: -
clone_size: -

cdr3_aa: CSAREGGSGLAVETQYF
cdr3_nt: TGCAGTGCTAGAGAAGGGGGGTCCGGACTAGCGGTGGAGACCCAGTACTTC
v_call: TRBV20-1
j_call: TRBJ2-5
d_call: TRBD2
clone_size: -

cdr3_aa: CASSPGQETQYF
cdr3_nt: TGTGCCAGCAGTCCGGGGCAAGAGACCCAGTACTTC
v_call: TRBV6-2/TRBV6-3
j_call: TRBJ2-5
d_call: -
clone_size: many

cdr3_aa: CASSYGPSNAGELFF
cdr3_nt: TGTGCCAGCAGTTACGGGCCGTCGAACGCCGGGGAGCTGTTTTTT
v_call: TRBV6-5
j_call: TRBJ2-2
d_call: -
clone_size: -

cdr3_aa: CSARESETQYF
cdr3_nt: TGCAGTGCTAGAGAAAGCGAGACCCAGTACTTC
v_call: TRBV20-1
j_call: TRBJ2-5
d_call: -
clone_size: many

cdr3_aa: CAICSADSSPLHF
cdr3_nt: TGTGCCATCTGTTCGGCCGATTCTTCACCCCTCCACTTT
v_call: TRBV10-3
j_call: TRBJ1-6
d_call: -
clone_size: many

cdr3_aa: CASSDEGAVGELFF
cdr3_nt: TGTGCCAGCAGTGACGAGGGGGCAGTCGGGGAGCTGTTTTTT
v_call: TRBV2
j_call: TRBJ2-2
d_call: TRBD1
clone_size: many